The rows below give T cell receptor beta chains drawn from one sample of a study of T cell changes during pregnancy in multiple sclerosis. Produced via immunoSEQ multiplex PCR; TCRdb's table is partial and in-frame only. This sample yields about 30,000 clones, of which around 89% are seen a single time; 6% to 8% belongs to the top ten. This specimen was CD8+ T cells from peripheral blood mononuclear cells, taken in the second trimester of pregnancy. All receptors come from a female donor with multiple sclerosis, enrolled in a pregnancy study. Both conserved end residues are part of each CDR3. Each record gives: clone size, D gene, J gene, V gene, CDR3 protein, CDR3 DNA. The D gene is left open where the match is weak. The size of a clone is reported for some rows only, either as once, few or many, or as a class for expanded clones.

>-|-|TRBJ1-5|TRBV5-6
CASSFTGGPQHF
TGTGCCAGCAGCTTCACCGGGGGGCCCCAGCATTTT
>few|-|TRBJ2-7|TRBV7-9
CASSPTGYYEQYF
TGTGCCAGCAGTCCAACCGGTTACTACGAGCAGTACTTC
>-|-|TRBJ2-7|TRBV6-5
CASSYSLSYEQYF
TGTGCCAGCAGTTACTCTCTCAGCTACGAGCAGTACTTC
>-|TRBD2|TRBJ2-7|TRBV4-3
CASSQDGEGHSYEQYF
TGCGCCAGCAGCCAAGACGGGGAGGGTCACTCCTACGAGCAGTACTTC
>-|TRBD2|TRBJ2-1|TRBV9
CASSEGLAGDNEQFF
TGTGCCAGCAGCGAGGGACTAGCGGGAGACAATGAGCAGTTCTTC
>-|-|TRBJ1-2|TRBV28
CASRQGRGYTF
TGTGCCAGCAGACAGGGAAGGGGCTACACCTTC
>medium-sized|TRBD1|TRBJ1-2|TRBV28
CASSSGGEGYTF
TGTGCCAGCAGTTCAGGGGGTGAAGGCTACACCTTC
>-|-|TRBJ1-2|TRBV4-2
CASSQEMMGSNYGYTF
TGTGCCAGCAGCCAAGAGATGATGGGCAGCAACTATGGCTACACCTTC
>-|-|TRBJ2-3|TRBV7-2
CASSEGQADTQYF
TGTGCCAGCAGCGAAGGACAAGCAGATACGCAGTATTTT
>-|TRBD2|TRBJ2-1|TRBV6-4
CASSDKAGGYNEQFF
TGTGCCAGCAGTGATAAGGCGGGGGGCTACAATGAGCAGTTCTTC
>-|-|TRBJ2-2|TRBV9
CASSVGGSNTGELFF
TGTGCCAGCAGCGTAGGGGGCAGCAACACCGGGGAGCTGTTTTTT
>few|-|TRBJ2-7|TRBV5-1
CASSLAGSEQYF
TGCGCCAGCAGCTTGGCAGGGTCCGAGCAGTACTTC
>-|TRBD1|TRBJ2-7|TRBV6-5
CASATGTGVDEQYF
TGTGCCAGCGCGACCGGGACAGGGGTTGACGAGCAGTACTTC
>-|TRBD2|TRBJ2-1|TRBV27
CASRAGSYNEQFF
TGTGCCAGCAGAGCGGGGTCCTACAATGAGCAGTTCTTC
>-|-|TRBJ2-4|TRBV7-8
CASSLDPGLKNIQYF
TGTGCCAGCAGCTTAGACCCAGGACTCAAAAACATTCAGTACTTC
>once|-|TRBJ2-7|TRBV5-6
CASSLGLGGGVYEQYF
TGTGCCAGCAGCTTGGGGCTCGGGGGTGGTGTCTACGAGCAGTACTTC
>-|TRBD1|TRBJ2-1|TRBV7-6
CASSLVGTGGIDEQFF
TGTGCCAGCAGCTTAGTGGGGACAGGGGGCATAGATGAGCAGTTCTTC
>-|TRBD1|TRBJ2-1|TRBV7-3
CASSSTGQGTYNEQFF
TGTGCCAGCAGCTCAACGGGACAGGGGACCTACAATGAGCAGTTCTTC
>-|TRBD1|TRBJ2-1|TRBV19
CASRPGTGQVEQFF
TGTGCCAGTAGACCCGGGACAGGGCAGGTTGAGCAGTTCTTC
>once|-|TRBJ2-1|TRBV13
CASSLPYRVNEQFF
TGTGCCAGCAGCCTCCCATACAGAGTCAATGAGCAGTTCTTC
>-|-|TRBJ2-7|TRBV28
CASSLANFYEQYF
TGTGCCAGCAGTCTCGCGAATTTCTACGAGCAGTACTTC
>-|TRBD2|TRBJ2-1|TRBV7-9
CASSPGGSYNEQFF
TGTGCCAGCAGCCCCGGGGGGTCCTACAATGAGCAGTTCTTC
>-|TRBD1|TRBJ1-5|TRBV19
CASSIGAGGQPQHF
TGTGCCAGTAGTATAGGGGCAGGGGGTCAGCCCCAGCATTTT
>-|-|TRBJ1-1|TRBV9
CASSAGDSGAAFF
TGTGCCAGCAGCGCCGGCGATTCTGGGGCGGCTTTCTTT
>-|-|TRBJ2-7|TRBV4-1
CASSLLINPPGSPRKSRYEQYF
TGCGCCAGCAGCCTACTGATTAATCCCCCGGGATCTCCCCGAAAGAGTCGCTACGAGCAGTACTTC
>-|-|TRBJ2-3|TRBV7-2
CASSLLGGTDTQYF
TGTGCCAGCAGCTTGCTAGGGGGCACAGATACGCAGTATTTT